There are many counts of the clone carrying this T cell receptor (beta chain). From germline, CDR1 is SGHRS and CDR2 YFSETQ. This CDR3 region has 19 residues. V shed 4 bases, J shed 3 bases, and the junction held 17 bases outside the gene matches. This record comes from a study of T cells after yellow fever vaccination. Generation of TCR cDNA used 5'RACE template switching (which added a universal primer site and UMIs). Each CDR3 protein is one row after TCRdb ran MiXCR on the 5' RACE reads. The data contain about 300,000 distinct CDR3 sequences, around 7% of them singletons. The chain has TRBV5-1 and TRBJ1-5, with 9 bases identical to TRBD1. This TCR was sampled from a young man who received the YFV17D yellow fever vaccine. Here the sequenced sample was PBMCs, taken roughly 46 days after the first yellow fever vaccination. As DNA, the CDR3 is TGCGCCAGCAGCCACCCGGGACAGGGTAAGGCCGGCTACAATCAGCCCCAGCATTTT. Its translation: CASSHPGQGKAGYNQPQHF.